The clone carrying this TCR beta chain came up once. Assay: immunoSEQ multiplex PCR; the TCRdb copy retains only in-frame clones and omits some. The profile shows 50,000 to 65,000 clones, more than 85% of them singletons. The data were taken from a study of technical replicates of blood from a few donors. There are 15 residues in the CDR3. The germline V gene encodes CDR1 SNHLY and CDR2 FYNNEI. Trimming pared 1 base from V and 2 bases from J, leaving 12 bases between. This clonotype was obtained from a human donor in good health. Some clones in this sample may be carry-over from other donors' samples. The rearrangement links TRBV2 to TRBJ2-7; D possibly corresponds to TRBD2 (6 bases). Sequencing was done on a sample of PBMCs. CDR3 in DNA: TGTGCCAGCAGTGAAGGCCATGGGGGGACCTACGAGCAGTACTTC. Translation: CASSEGHGGTYEQYF.